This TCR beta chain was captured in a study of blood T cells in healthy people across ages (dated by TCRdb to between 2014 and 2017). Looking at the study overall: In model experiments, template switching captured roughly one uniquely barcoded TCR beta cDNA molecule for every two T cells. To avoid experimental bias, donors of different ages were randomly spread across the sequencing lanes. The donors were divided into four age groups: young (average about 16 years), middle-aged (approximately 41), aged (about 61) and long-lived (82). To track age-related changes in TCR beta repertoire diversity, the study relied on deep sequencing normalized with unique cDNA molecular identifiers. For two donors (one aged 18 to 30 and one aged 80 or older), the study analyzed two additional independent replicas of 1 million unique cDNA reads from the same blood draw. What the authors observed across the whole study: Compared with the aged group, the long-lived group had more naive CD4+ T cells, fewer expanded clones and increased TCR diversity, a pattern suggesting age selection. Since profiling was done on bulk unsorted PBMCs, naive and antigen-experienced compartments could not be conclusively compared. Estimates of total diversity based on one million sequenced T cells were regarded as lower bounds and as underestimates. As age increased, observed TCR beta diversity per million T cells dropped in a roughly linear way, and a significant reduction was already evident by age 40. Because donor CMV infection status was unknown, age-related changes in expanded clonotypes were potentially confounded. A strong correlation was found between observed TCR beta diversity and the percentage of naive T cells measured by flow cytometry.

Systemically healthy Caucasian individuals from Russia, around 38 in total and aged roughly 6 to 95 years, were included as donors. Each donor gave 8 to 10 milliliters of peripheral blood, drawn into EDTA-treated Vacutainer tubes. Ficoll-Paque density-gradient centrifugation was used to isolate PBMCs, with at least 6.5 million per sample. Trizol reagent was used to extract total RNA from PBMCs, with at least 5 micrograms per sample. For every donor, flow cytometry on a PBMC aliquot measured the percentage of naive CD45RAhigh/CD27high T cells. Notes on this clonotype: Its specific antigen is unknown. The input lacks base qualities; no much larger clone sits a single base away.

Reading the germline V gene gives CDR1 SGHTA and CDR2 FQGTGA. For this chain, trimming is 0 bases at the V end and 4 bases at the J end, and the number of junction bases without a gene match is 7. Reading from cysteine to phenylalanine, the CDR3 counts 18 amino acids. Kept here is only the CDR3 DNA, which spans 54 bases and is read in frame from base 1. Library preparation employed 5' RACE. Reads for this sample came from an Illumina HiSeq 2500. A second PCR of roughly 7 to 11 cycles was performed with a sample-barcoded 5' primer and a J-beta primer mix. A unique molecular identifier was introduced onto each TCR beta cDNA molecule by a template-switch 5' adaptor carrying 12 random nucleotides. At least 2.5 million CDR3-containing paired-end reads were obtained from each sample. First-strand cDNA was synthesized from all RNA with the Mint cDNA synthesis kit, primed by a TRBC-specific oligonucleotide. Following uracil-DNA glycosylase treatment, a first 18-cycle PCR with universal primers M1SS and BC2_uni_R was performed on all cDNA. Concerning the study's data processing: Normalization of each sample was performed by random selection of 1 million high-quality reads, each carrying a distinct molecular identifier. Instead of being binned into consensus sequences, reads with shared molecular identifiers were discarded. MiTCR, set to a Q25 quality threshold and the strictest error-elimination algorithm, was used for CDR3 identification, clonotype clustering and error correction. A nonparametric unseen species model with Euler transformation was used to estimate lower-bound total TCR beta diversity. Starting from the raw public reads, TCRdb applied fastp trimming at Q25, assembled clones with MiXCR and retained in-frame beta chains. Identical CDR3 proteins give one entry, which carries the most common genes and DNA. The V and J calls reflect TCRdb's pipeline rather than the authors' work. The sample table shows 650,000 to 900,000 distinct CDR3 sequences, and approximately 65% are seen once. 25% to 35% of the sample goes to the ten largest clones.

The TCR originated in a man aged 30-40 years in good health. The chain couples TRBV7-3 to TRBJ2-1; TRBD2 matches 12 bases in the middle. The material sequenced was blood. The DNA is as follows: TGTGCCAGCAGCTTAACGGACCTAGCGGGGGGGCCTTACAATGAGCAGTTCTTC. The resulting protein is CASSLTDLAGGPYNEQFF.